A single sample is the source of the 2 T cell receptor beta chains below, sequenced in a study of T-cell reconstitution after alpha-beta-depleted transplantation in children. Researchers prepared the TCRbeta library using unique molecular identifiers, the study reports. TCRdb analysed the PCR reads with MiXCR anew, one entry per CDR3 protein. The repertoire has 250,000 to 400,000 distinct CDR3 sequences, roughly 21% of them found once; the top ten carry 9.5% to 12%. Specimen: PBMCs, mostly from graft donor cells, collected 180 days after TCRalphabeta/CD19-depleted stem cell transplant. The receptors were gathered from a male patient younger than 18 who had a stem cell transplant for acute lymphoblastic leukemia, so the T cells may come from the graft donor.

The chain combines TRBV12-3 or TRBV12-4 with TRBJ2-3, with D uncertain. This CDR3 comprises 13 residues. The V and J ends lost 6 bases and 1 base respectively, with 8 bases between them. CDR3 DNA: TGTGCCAGCAGGTATATCGGCACAGATACGCAGTATTTT. Its protein product is CASRYIGTDTQYF.

The chain carries TRBV7-9 and TRBJ1-2; possibly TRBD1 for D (5 bases). The CDR3 loop spans 15 amino acids. Germline V gives CDR1 SEHNR, CDR2 FQNEAQ (reference sequence). V shed 3 bases and J shed 8 bases, with 19 bases lying between them. For the CDR3, the DNA is TGTGCCAGCAGCTTTTGGGTCCCAGAGGGGCTCGGCTACACCTTC. The encoded protein is CASSFWVPEGLGYTF.